This T cell receptor (beta chain) was documented in a study of Graves' ophthalmopathy and Graves' hyperthyroidism. Study-wide findings and caveats: Most thyroid clonotypes with frequency above 0.001 were detected in blood too.

The CDR3 has 15 residues. The germline CDR1 and CDR2 sequences are LGHNA and YNFKEQ. Diagnoses were established from clinical symptoms, serum thyroxine, TRAb, thyroid ultrasound and orbital computed tomography. This clonotype occurred many times. Its matching antigen is unknown. At one end, the junction sequence differs from germline, possibly due to a read error. The study amplified TCR beta CDR3 regions using RNA transcripts. An opening RT-PCR round employed HTBI primers and preceded a second-round multiplex PCR. MiXCR was run by TCRdb on the multiplex PCR reads, yielding one entry per CDR3 protein. The data hold about 400,000 distinct CDR3 sequences, with around 19% observed a single time.

The sequence was obtained from a woman under 30 with Graves' ophthalmopathy. This chain links TRBV4-2 with TRBJ1-2, with a weak D call TRBD1 (6 bases). Sample: peripheral blood. CDR3 region: CASSQEGTPHYDYTF. The CDR3 DNA reads as TGTGCCAGCAGCCAAGAAGGGACACCTCACTATGACTACACCTTC.